Listed here are 12 T cell receptor beta chains from one sample, sequenced in a study of T-cell reconstitution after alpha-beta-depleted transplantation in children. A TCRbeta library incorporating unique molecular identifiers was prepared. TCRdb reanalysed the PCR reads using MiXCR and keeps one entry per CDR3 protein. Among hundreds of thousands of distinct CDR3 sequences, roughly an eighth were seen once, and the ten largest hold approximately 5.4%. Sample: PBMCs from the stem cell graft donor, taken from the stem cell graft. The origin of the receptors is a human donor who donated a stem cell graft to a child with combined immunodeficiency.

This clonotype has more than one count but fewer than ten. J is TRBJ1-5 and V is TRBV24-1; no clear D. V was shortened by 0 bases and J by 6 bases, with 8 bases between the two germline ends. The CDR3 totals 14 residues. Germline V gene lookup returns CDR1 KGHDR and CDR2 SFDVKD. CDR3 sequence: CATSDLHSSQPQHF. The CDR3 DNA is TGTGCCACCAGTGATTTGCACAGCTCTCAGCCCCAGCATTTT.

In this sample, this clonotype turned up a few times. The chain uses TRBV12-3 or TRBV12-4 and TRBJ1-3; no clear D gene. The V gene lost 7 bases and the J gene lost 4 bases, with 5 bases spanning the gap. The CDR3 spans 11 residues. DNA of the CDR3: TGTGCCAGCAATCACGGAAACACCATATATTTT. As protein: CASNHGNTIYF.

This rearrangement joins TRBV6-1 to TRBJ2-1; weak D call: TRBD1 (6 bases). The germline V and J ends were trimmed by 6 bases and 0 bases, with 18 bases remaining between them. The germline V gene has CDR1 MNHNS and CDR2 SASEGT. The CDR3 totals 17 residues. The CDR3: CASSLGTLVPSYNEQFF. CDR3 DNA: TGTGCCAGCAGCCTCGGGACACTCGTTCCCTCCTACAATGAGCAGTTCTTC.

This clonotype was found a few times. The chain recombines TRBV20-1 with TRBJ2-1; perhaps TRBD2 as D (6 bases). The CDR3 sequence is 17 residues long. V was cut by 0 bases and J by 3 bases, with 18 bases left in between. Germline V gives CDR1 DFQATT, CDR2 SNEGSKA (reference sequence). The CDR3 coding sequence is TGCAGTGCTAGAGATCTGCTAGCGACTCCCTTCTACAATGAGCAGTTCTTC. This sequence encodes CSARDLLATPFYNEQFF.

The chain uses TRBV18 and TRBJ1-1; no clear D gene. V lost 3 bases, J lost 3 bases, and 14 bases lay in between. The CDR3 runs 15 residues. Per germline, CDR1 KGHSH and CDR2 LQKENI. The CDR3 nucleotides read TGTGCCAGCTCACCCAATGGGTTCTCAGACACTGAAGCTTTCTTT. Residues: CASSPNGFSDTEAFF. The whole variable domain, remainder taken from reference TRBV18 and TRBJ1-1, is NAGVMQNPRHLVRRRGQEARLRCSPMKGHSHVYWYRQLPEEGLKFMVYLQKENIIDESGMPKERFSAEFPKEGPSILRIQQVVRGDSAAYFCASSPNGFSDTEAFFGQGTRLTVV.

The rearrangement joins TRBV7-9 to TRBJ2-1, with 10 bases lining up with TRBD2. Germline lookup yields CDR1 SEHNR and CDR2 FQNEAQ (reference sequence). V was clipped by 5 bases and J by 5 bases; unmatched bases: 24. The length of the CDR3 is 21 residues. The CDR3 sequence is CASSPQTGASGSEGENNEQFF. The CDR3 nucleotides are TGTGCCAGCAGCCCGCAGACAGGGGCTAGCGGGAGCGAAGGTGAGAACAATGAGCAGTTCTTC.

The table lists this clonotype with a few counts. The J gene is TRBJ2-5, the V gene TRBV27; 9 nucleotides align to TRBD2. The CDR3 covers 15 residues. Germline lookup yields CDR1 MNHEY and CDR2 SMNVEV (reference sequence). Trimming removed 6 bases from V and 2 bases from J; junction bases left unmatched: 7. CDR3: CASSYLAGLQETQYF. CDR3 DNA sequence: TGTGCCAGCAGCTATCTAGCGGGGCTACAAGAGACCCAGTACTTC.

The genes are TRBV12-3 or TRBV12-4 and TRBJ2-5; D is undetermined. Deletions cut 1 base from V and 3 bases from J, with 12 bases between. This CDR3 comprises 15 residues. In nucleotides, the CDR3 is TGTGCCAGCAGTTTAGTTTATGTTGGAGAAGAGACCCAGTACTTC. This codes for CASSLVYVGEETQYF.

This clonotype was seen at least ten times. The chain employs TRBV12-3 or TRBV12-4 and TRBJ2-2; D is uncertain. Trimming removed 7 bases at V and 4 bases at J, with 10 bases between. This CDR3 has 13 residues. As DNA, the CDR3 is TGTGCCAGCACCTGGACGCGCACCGGGGAGCTGTTTTTT. Protein sequence: CASTWTRTGELFF.

A few counts support this clonotype. The V and J genes are TRBV7-3 and TRBJ2-2, with TRBD1 identical over 7 bases. Germline CDR1 and CDR2: SGHTA and FQGTGA. This CDR3 is 16 amino acids long. The J segment lost 6 bases and the V segment lost 6 bases, leaving 13 bases of the junction unmatched. The CDR3 reads CASSLTGQGIPGELFF. CDR3 sequence (DNA): TGTGCCAGCAGTCTGACAGGGCAGGGAATCCCCGGGGAGCTGTTTTTT.

J is TRBJ1-2 and V is TRBV7-9; tentatively, D is TRBD1 (5 bases). V lost 2 bases, J lost 3 bases, and 7 bases lay in between. Germline V CDR1 and CDR2: SEHNR, FQNEAQ (reference sequence). This CDR3 comprises 13 residues. CDR3 DNA: TGTGCCAGCAGCTTACGGGACGACTATGGCTACACCTTC. It yields the protein CASSLRDDYGYTF. Variable domain in full (rest from reference TRBV7-9 and TRBJ1-2): DTGVSQNPRHKITKRGQNVTFRCDPISEHNRLYWYRQTLGQGPEFLTYFQNEAQLEKSRLLSDRFSAERPKGSFSTLEIQRTEQGDSAMYLCASSLRDDYGYTFGSGTRLTVV.

This clonotype was detected a few times. The rearrangement uses TRBV7-9 and TRBJ2-1; 8 bases map to TRBD2. Germline V gene data show CDR1 as SEHNR and CDR2 as FQNEAQ (reference sequence). The V gene end was trimmed by 3 bases and the J gene end by 1 base; junction bases not matched to a gene: 5. The CDR3 runs 16 residues. CDR3 coding DNA: TGTGCCAGCAGCTTCTTACCGGGAGGGTCCTACAATGAGCAGTTCTTC. Its translation is CASSFLPGGSYNEQFF.